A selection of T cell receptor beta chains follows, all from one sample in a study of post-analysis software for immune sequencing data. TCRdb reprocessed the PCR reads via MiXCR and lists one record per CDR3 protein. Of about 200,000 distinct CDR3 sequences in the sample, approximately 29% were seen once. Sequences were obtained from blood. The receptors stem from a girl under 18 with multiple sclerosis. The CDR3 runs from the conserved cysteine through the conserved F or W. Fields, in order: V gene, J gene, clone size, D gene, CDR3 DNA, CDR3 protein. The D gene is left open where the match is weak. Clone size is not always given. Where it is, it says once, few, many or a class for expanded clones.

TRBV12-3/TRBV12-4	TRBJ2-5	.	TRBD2	TGTGCCAGCAGTTTCGTAGCGGGAGGAAAAGAGACCCAGTACTTC	CASSFVAGGKETQYF
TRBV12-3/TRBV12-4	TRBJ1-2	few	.	TGTGCCAGCAATCGGCCCGGGGGTGATGGCTACACCTTC	CASNRPGGDGYTF
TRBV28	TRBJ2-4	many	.	TGTGCCAGCAGCCCCGCCCTAGCCAAAAACATTCAGTACTTC	CASSPALAKNIQYF
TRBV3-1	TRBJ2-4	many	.	TGTGCCAGCAGCCACCGGGCCAAAAACATTCAGTACTTC	CASSHRAKNIQYF
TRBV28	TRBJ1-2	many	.	TGTGCCAGCAGTCTTTGGTATGGCTACACCTTC	CASSLWYGYTF
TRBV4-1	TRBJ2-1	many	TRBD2	TGCGCCAGCACCCTAAGGGTAGCGGGAGTGGACAATGAGCAGTTCTTC	CASTLRVAGVDNEQFF
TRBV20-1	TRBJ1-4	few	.	TGCAGTGCTAGATTTCCCCCCGGCACGGCAACTAATGAAAAACTGTTTTTT	CSARFPPGTATNEKLFF
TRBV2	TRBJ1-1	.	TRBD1	TGTGCCAGCACCTTGGACAGGGGGACCGCTGAAGCTTTCTTT	CASTLDRGTAEAFF
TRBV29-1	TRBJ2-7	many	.	TGCAGCGTTGGGGGACGCGGCGACGAGCAGTACTTC	CSVGGRGDEQYF
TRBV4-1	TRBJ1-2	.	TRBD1	TGCGCCAGCAGCCCGGGACAGGGGCAACGGAGCTACACCTTC	CASSPGQGQRSYTF
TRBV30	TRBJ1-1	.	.	TGTGCCTGGAGACTCAAAGGAAAGACTGAAGCTTTCTTT	CAWRLKGKTEAFF
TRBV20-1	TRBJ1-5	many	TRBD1	TGCAGTGCTAGGGACAGGGGGTCTGGCAATCAGCCCCAGCATTTT	CSARDRGSGNQPQHF
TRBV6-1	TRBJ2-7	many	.	TGTGCCAGCAGTGAAGAGTCCCTAAACTACGAGCAGTACTTC	CASSEESLNYEQYF
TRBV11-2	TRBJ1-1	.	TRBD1	TGTGCCAGCCGACAGGGCGACACTTCGAACACTGAAGCTTTCTTT	CASRQGDTSNTEAFF
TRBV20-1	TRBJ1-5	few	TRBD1	TGCAGTGCTAGGGGACAGAGCAATCAGCCCCAGCATTTT	CSARGQSNQPQHF
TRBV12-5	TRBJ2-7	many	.	TGTGCTAGTGGTTTGGTACCCAGGGACTCCTACGAGCAGTACTTC	CASGLVPRDSYEQYF
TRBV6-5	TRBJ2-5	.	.	TGTGCCAGCAGCCCCGCGGGCACCCAGTACCAAGAGACCCAGTACTTC	CASSPAGTQYQETQYF
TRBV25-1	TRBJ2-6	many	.	TGTGCCAGCAGTGAAGTAGGGTCTGGGGCCAACGTCCTGACTTTC	CASSEVGSGANVLTF
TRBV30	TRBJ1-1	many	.	TGTGCCAGACTGGTTCGGGACACTGAAGCTTTCTTT	CARLVRDTEAFF
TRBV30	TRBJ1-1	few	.	TGTGCCCTGAAATTTTTTTTAATGAACACTGAAGCTTTCTTT	CALKFFLMNTEAFF
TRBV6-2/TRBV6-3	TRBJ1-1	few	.	TGTGCCAGCAGGCAGAATGCGAGGAACACTGAAGCTTTCTTT	CASRQNARNTEAFF
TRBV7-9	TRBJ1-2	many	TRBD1	TGTGCCAGCAGCCGGGGACAGGCGTACTATGGCTACACCTTC	CASSRGQAYYGYTF
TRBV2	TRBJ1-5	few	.	TGTGCCAGCGTTAGGCGGTTGGATCAGCCCCAGCATTTT	CASVRRLDQPQHF
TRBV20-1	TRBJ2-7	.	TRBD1	TGCAGTGCCACCATCCCAGGACAGGACGAGCAGTACTTC	CSATIPGQDEQYF
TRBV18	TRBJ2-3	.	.	TGTGCCAGCTCCGGACCTGGGGGTACAGATACGCAGTATTTT	CASSGPGGTDTQYF
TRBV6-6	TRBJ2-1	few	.	TGTGCCAGCAGTTCCCTCAGACTATCCACCGAGCAGTTCTTC	CASSSLRLSTEQFF
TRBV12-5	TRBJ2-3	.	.	TGTGCCAGTGCCGCGGGCACAGGGCCCCACACAGATACGCAGTATTTT	CASAAGTGPHTDTQYF
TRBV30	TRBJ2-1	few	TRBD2	TGTGCCTGTAGCGGGAGGGCGTACAATGAGCAGTTCTTC	CACSGRAYNEQFF
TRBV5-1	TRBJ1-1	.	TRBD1	TGCGCCAGCAGCTGGTCAGGGGGTTTCACTGAAGCTTTCTTT	CASSWSGGFTEAFF
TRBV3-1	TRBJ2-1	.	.	TGTGCCAGCAGCCCAGCCCCGGCCGCGCGCAATGAGCAGTTCTTC	CASSPAPAARNEQFF
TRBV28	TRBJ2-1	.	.	TGTGCCAGCAGCTTAATAGGCATCTCCTCGGATGAGCAGTTCTTC	CASSLIGISSDEQFF
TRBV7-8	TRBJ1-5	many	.	TGTGCCAGCAGCCGTTCTGGGGTCGGGAATCAGCCCCAGCATTTT	CASSRSGVGNQPQHF
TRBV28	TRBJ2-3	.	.	TGTGCCAGCAGCGGGACCCGGGCTAACACAGATACGCAGTATTTT	CASSGTRANTDTQYF
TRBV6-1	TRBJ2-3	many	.	TGTGCCAGCAGTGAATACCTTCGGGGAGATACGCAGTATTTT	CASSEYLRGDTQYF
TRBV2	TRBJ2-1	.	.	TGTGCCAGCGGTGAAAGCGAGTCCTACAATGAGCAGTTCTTC	CASGESESYNEQFF
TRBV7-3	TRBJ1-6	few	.	TGTGCCAGCAGCTTAACGGGGTCTAATTCACCCCTCCACTTT	CASSLTGSNSPLHF
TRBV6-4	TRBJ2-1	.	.	TGTGCCAGCAGTGACTTTGGCCAGACTCCCTACAATGAGCAGTTCTTC	CASSDFGQTPYNEQFF
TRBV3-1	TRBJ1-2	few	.	TGTGCCAGCAGACGCGAGGGACGGAACTATGGCTACACCTTC	CASRREGRNYGYTF
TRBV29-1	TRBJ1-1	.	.	TGCAGCGTTTACGGATTGAACACTGAAGCTTTCTTT	CSVYGLNTEAFF
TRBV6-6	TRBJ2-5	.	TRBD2	TGTGCCAGCAGTTTCGGAGGGAGGGGGACCCAGTACTTC	CASSFGGRGTQYF
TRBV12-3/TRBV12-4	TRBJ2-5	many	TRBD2	TGTGCCAGCAGCGATGCCCAGAGCGGGACGGAGACCCAGTACTTC	CASSDAQSGTETQYF
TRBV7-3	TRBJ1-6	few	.	TGTGCCAGCAGCTTAACGGGGTCTAATTCACCCCCCCACTTT	CASSLTGSNSPPHF
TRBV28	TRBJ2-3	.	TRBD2	TGTGCCAGCACTACTCAGAGTAGCGGGAGCACAGATACGCAGTATTTT	CASTTQSSGSTDTQYF
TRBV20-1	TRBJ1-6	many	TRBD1	TGCAGTGCTAGATCGTACCGGACAGGGACAAATAATTCACCCCTCCACTTT	CSARSYRTGTNNSPLHF
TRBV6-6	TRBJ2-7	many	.	TGTGCCAGCAGTTACCCGGTCTACGAGCAGTACTTC	CASSYPVYEQYF
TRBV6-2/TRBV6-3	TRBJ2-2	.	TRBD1	TGTGCCAGCAGTTACTCCGGGACAGGGGACACCGGGGAGCTGTTTTTT	CASSYSGTGDTGELFF
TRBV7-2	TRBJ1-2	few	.	TGTGCCAGCAGCATACAGACCCTTTCCGGGGCGACGCCGTATGGCTACACCTTC	CASSIQTLSGATPYGYTF
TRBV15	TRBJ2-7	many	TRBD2	TGTGCCACCAGCAAATTAGCGGGGGGCTTCCTTTCTGGGGAGCAGTACTTC	CATSKLAGGFLSGEQYF
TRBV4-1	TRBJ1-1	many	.	TGCGCCAGCAGCCAAGATAGGCGGACCATGAACACTGAAGCTTTCTTT	CASSQDRRTMNTEAFF
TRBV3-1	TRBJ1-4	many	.	TGTGCCAGCAGCCGCACTTGGGCTGAAAAACTGTTTTTT	CASSRTWAEKLFF
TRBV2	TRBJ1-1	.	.	TGTGCCAGCAGTGTCAGGGTAATGGCAACTGAAGCTTTCTTT	CASSVRVMATEAFF
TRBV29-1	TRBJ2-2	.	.	TGCAGCGCCCGAAGGGGCAGGGAGAGTGCCGGGGAGCTGTTTTTT	CSARRGRESAGELFF
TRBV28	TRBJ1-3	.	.	TGTGCCGTCCCTGGGGGGGCATCTGGAAACACCATATATTTT	CAVPGGASGNTIYF
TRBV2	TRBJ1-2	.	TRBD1	TGTGCCAGCAACCGACAGGGGGCCAACTATGGCTACACCTTC	CASNRQGANYGYTF
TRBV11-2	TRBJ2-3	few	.	TGTGCCAGCAGCTTAGCGGCCCCCACAGATACGCAGTATTTT	CASSLAAPTDTQYF
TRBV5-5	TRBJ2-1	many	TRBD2	TGTGCCAGCGGGGTCGGCGGGGGGGCCTACTACAATGAGCAGTTCTTC	CASGVGGGAYYNEQFF
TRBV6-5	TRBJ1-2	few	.	TGTGCCAGCAGTCGGACGGGGTATGGGAGCTACACCTTC	CASSRTGYGSYTF